A selection of T cell receptor beta chains follows, all from one sample in a study of cytomegalovirus exposure and HLA in healthy donors. The repertoire was sequenced with immunoSEQ multiplex PCR; TCRdb's copy has only in-frame clones and lacks some. The sample includes some 160,000 clones, about 78% seen only once; the top ten take more than 1.3%. Input material: PBMCs. These receptors all come from a male donor in good health and CMV-seronegative. Both conserved end residues are part of each CDR3. D genes are given only for firm matches. Rows may omit the clone size; those that give it use once, few, many or a size class.

TRBV27	-	-	TRBJ1-1	TGTGCCAGCAGTTTACAGGGCCTCACTGAAGCTTTCTTT	CASSLQGLTEAFF
TRBV4-2	-	-	TRBJ2-7	TGTGCCAGCAGCACCCCCGGGACAATGGGAGTCGAGCAGTACTTC	CASSTPGTMGVEQYF
TRBV5-6	TRBD2	-	TRBJ2-1	TGTGCCAGCAGCCTACCCGGGACTAGCAACAATGAGCAGTTCTTC	CASSLPGTSNNEQFF
TRBV4-1	TRBD2	-	TRBJ2-7	TGCGCCAGCCGCCAAACTAGCGGGCCCTCCGGGGACGAGCAGTACTTC	CASRQTSGPSGDEQYF
TRBV2	TRBD1	-	TRBJ2-7	TGTGCCACAGGACAGGGTAACTACGAGCAGTACTTC	CATGQGNYEQYF
TRBV5-1	TRBD2	few	TRBJ2-3	TGCGCCAGCAGCTTGTCGGCGGGAGCAGATACGCAGTATTTT	CASSLSAGADTQYF
TRBV15	-	-	TRBJ2-6	TGTGCCACCAGCAGCGCCCTACCTGGGGCCAACGTCCTGACTTTC	CATSSALPGANVLTF
TRBV4-1	-	-	TRBJ1-6	TGCGCCAGCTGCGGTCTCCTCGGTTCACCCCTCCACTTT	CASCGLLGSPLHF
TRBV28	-	-	TRBJ2-1	TGTGCCAGCAGTTCTAACCCTAATGAGCAGTTCTTC	CASSSNPNEQFF
TRBV6-1	TRBD1	few	TRBJ2-7	TGTGCCAGCATCGGGACAGGGTTACACGAGCAGTACTTC	CASIGTGLHEQYF
TRBV6-1	TRBD1	once	TRBJ1-5	TGTGCCAGCAGTGTGTCAGGGGGAAGCAATCAGCCCCAGCATTTT	CASSVSGGSNQPQHF